This T cell receptor (beta chain) was captured by sequencing in a study of OX40 agonist ivuxolimab in advanced cancers. Notes on the study in general: CD8+ T cells (on average) carried more expanded clones than CD4+ T cells. In the 0.1 to 3.0 mg/kg range, CD4+ and CD8+ blood T cells had expanded clonally by week 6. Still undetermined is the antigen specificity of the expanded peripheral T cells.

As concerns this clone: Its target is not known.

The protocol was immunoSEQ multiplex PCR, while the TCRdb copy is restricted to in-frame clones and leaves out a portion. This sample has 100,000 to 110,000 clones, with around 93% found just once. CDR1 and CDR2 (germline): MDHEN, SYDVKM. This CDR3 is 15 amino acids long. Trimming took 5 bases from V and 3 from J; bases not matched to a gene: 9. The rearrangement joins TRBV28 to TRBJ2-7, with 8 nucleotides matching TRBD1. Sequenced here: CD4+ or CD8+ T cells sorted from blood, sampled in a trial of the OX40 agonist ivuxolimab. The sequence came from an adult with an advanced solid tumor such as melanoma, head and neck, liver or kidney cancer. The CDR3 protein is CASSQPGQAIYEQYF. The DNA of the CDR3 is TGTGCCAGCAGTCAACCGGGACAGGCCATCTACGAGCAGTACTTC. The complete variable domain, with remaining parts taken from reference TRBV28 and TRBJ2-7, reads DVKVTQSSRYLVKRTGEKVFLECVQDMDHENMFWYRQDPGLGLRLIYFSYDVKMKEKGDIPEGYSVSREKKERFSLILESASTNQTSMYLCASSQPGQAIYEQYFGPGTRLTVT.